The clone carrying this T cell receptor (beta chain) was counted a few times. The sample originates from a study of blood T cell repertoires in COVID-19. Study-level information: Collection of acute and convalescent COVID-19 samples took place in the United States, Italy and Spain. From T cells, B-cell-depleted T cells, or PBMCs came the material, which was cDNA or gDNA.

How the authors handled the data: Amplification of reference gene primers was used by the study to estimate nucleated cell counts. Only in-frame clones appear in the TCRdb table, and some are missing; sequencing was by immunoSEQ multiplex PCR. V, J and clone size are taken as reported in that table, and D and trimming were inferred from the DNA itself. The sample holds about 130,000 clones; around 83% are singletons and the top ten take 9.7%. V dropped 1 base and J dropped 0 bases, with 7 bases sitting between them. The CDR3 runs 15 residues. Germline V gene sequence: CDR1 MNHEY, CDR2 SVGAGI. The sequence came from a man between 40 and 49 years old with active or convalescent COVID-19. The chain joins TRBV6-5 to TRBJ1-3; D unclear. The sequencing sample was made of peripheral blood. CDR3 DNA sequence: TGTGCCAGCAGTTACTGGCGGGACTCTGGAAACACCATATATTTT. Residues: CASSYWRDSGNTIYF.